The rows below give T cell receptor beta chains drawn from one sample of a study of PD-1 blockade in mismatch repair-deficient tumors. TCRdb's table, derived via immunoSEQ multiplex PCR, lists solely in-frame clones and lacks some. The table shows approximately 16,000 clones, with around 82% occurring only once. This sample comprised PBMCs, obtained less than 25 weeks after starting pembrolizumab. The receptors originated from an adult with mismatch repair-deficient cancer. The CDR3 runs from the conserved cysteine through the conserved F or W. D genes are given only for firm matches. Expanded clones are given a class, and other clones once, few, many or no size at all.

CSATSSGTYEQYF | TRBJ2-7 | TRBV29-1 | NA | NA
CASSDPRCGRNTGELFF | TRBJ2-2 | TRBV6-4 | NA | TRBD2
CASSLARSLSEQFF | TRBJ2-1 | TRBV7-2 | NA | NA
CASIQTGGGSEQYF | TRBJ2-7 | TRBV28 | few | NA
CASSVAWGGHTQYF | TRBJ2-3 | TRBV9 | NA | NA
CASSLGQRAEAFF | TRBJ1-1 | TRBV6-6 | NA | TRBD1
CASSPPSLTYEQYF | NA | TRBV18 | NA | NA
CASSLSKDSGNTIYF | TRBJ1-3 | TRBV7-9 | once | NA
CASSLTSGPSSTDTQYF | TRBJ2-3 | TRBV5-1 | NA | TRBD2
CASSLASGRGYEQFF | TRBJ2-1 | TRBV7-9 | once | TRBD2
CASSLARGSLGAEAFF | TRBJ1-1 | TRBV11-2 | NA | NA
CASSLGTSYEQYF | TRBJ2-7 | TRBV6-5 | NA | TRBD2
CASSPKHLAGDADEQFF | TRBJ2-1 | TRBV4-2 | NA | TRBD2
CASSPSGGETQYF | TRBJ2-5 | TRBV7-2 | NA | NA
CASSHQTSGRDYNEQFF | TRBJ2-1 | TRBV27 | NA | TRBD2
CASSLDPGVTEKLFF | TRBJ1-4 | TRBV7-9 | NA | NA
CASSSRLDTDTQYF | TRBJ2-3 | TRBV2 | NA | NA
CASSLGVQGALGANVLTF | TRBJ2-6 | TRBV11-2 | NA | TRBD1
CASSSQQGLGSPLHF | TRBJ1-6 | TRBV28 | NA | TRBD1
CASGSGTAFTDTQYF | TRBJ2-3 | TRBV5-1 | NA | TRBD1
CASSYVYEREQDTQYF | TRBJ2-3 | TRBV6-6 | NA | TRBD2
CASSRWGVENTGELFF | TRBJ2-2 | TRBV28 | NA | NA
CASSLRLNSYEQYF | TRBJ2-7 | TRBV11-3 | once | NA
CASSQERGGPPYEQYF | TRBJ2-7 | TRBV4-1 | NA | TRBD2
CASRRLGARNTIYF | TRBJ1-3 | TRBV28 | NA | NA
CASSGQLVAYEQYF | TRBJ2-7 | TRBV6-1 | NA | NA
CASSLGLRSSYNEQFF | TRBJ2-1 | TRBV5-4 | NA | NA
CASSPIHRDSSNQPQHF | TRBJ1-5 | TRBV27 | NA | TRBD1
CASSALDTDTEAFF | TRBJ1-1 | TRBV18 | NA | NA
CASSKYARGAYTQYF | TRBJ2-3 | TRBV21-1 | NA | NA
CASSLYGALNTEAFF | TRBJ1-1 | TRBV27 | NA | NA
CASSEYTSTALVF | TRBJ2-2 | TRBV6-1 | NA | NA
CASSVDLGTDEQYF | TRBJ2-7 | TRBV9 | few | NA
CASGQGLIATNEKLFF | TRBJ1-4 | TRBV28 | NA | TRBD1
CASSMNLGGETQYF | TRBJ2-5 | TRBV19 | NA | NA
CASSPGIAGYTF | TRBJ1-2 | TRBV11-2 | NA | NA
CASSAGTSGSGLIEQYF | TRBJ2-7 | TRBV9 | NA | TRBD2
CASSDWGHEQYF | TRBJ2-7 | TRBV2 | NA | NA
CASSKDRNTEAFF | TRBJ1-1 | TRBV11-1 | NA | NA
CASFGTGVETQYF | TRBJ2-5 | TRBV5-1 | NA | TRBD1